A single T cell receptor beta chain is shown here with its context. The source of the sample is a study of OX40 agonist ivuxolimab in advanced cancers. The table came from immunoSEQ multiplex PCR; TCRdb's copy has only in-frame clones and leaves some out. This repertoire shows 53,000 or so clones, around 87% found once; its top ten account for about 0.36%. The length of the CDR3 is 16 residues. Germline V gives CDR1 SGHKS, CDR2 YYEKEE (reference sequence). Trimming took 0 bases from V and 3 from J, leaving 15 bases between them. This clonotype originated in an adult with an advanced solid tumor such as melanoma, head and neck, liver or kidney cancer. The source was CD4+ or CD8+ T cells sorted from blood, collected in a trial of the OX40 agonist ivuxolimab. The gene calls are TRBV5-5 and TRBJ2-5; tentatively, D is TRBD1 or TRBD2 (5 bases each). CDR3 protein: CASSLEWGTDKETQYF. The CDR3 nucleotides are TGTGCCAGCAGCTTGGAGTGGGGGACGGACAAAGAGACCCAGTACTTC.